These 20 T cell receptor beta chains came from one sample sequenced in a study of high-grade serous ovarian cancer treatment subgroups. Assay: immunoSEQ multiplex PCR; the TCRdb copy retains only in-frame clones and omits some. The data contain about 9,000 clones, around 72% of them singletons. Tumor samples were taken before definitive surgery or chemotherapy. Sequenced input: tumor tissue. These receptors were collected from a human donor with high-grade serous ovarian cancer.

This clone showed up just once. This chain links TRBV10-2 with TRBJ1-2; TRBD1 matches at 9 bases. After removal of 2 bases from V and 6 bases from J, the junction contained 10 bases not matched to a gene. The CDR3 loop spans 16 amino acids. Germline CDR1 is WSHSY and CDR2 is SAAADI. The CDR3 sequence: CASSEPGTGTVNGYTF. CDR3 bases: TGCGCCAGCAGTGAGCCCGGGACAGGGACTGTCAATGGCTACACCTTC.

The rearrangement uses TRBV16 and TRBJ2-1; D possibly corresponds to TRBD2 (7 bases). Germline CDR1 is KGHSY and CDR2 is FQNENV. Trimming removed 0 bases at V and 4 bases at J, with 13 bases between. The CDR3 consists of 16 residues. CDR3 coding DNA: TGTGCCAGCAGCCAATCTAGGGGGGGCAGATACAATGAGCAGTTCTTC. This encodes CASSQSRGGRYNEQFF. Full variable domain (rest looked up from reference TRBV16 and TRBJ2-1): GEEVAQTPKHLVRGEGQKAKLYCAPIKGHSYVFWYQQVLKNEFKFLISFQNENVFDETGMPKERFSAKCLPNSPCSLEIQATKLEDSAVYFCASSQSRGGRYNEQFFGPGTRLTVL.

The V and J genes are TRBV25-1 and TRBJ2-5, with D hard to call. The CDR3 has 14 amino acids. V was clipped by 3 bases and J by 0 bases, with 8 bases between them. Germline values: CDR1 MGHDK, CDR2 SYGVNS. The CDR3 loop reads CASSDVLYQETQYF. The CDR3 nucleotides are TGTGCCAGCAGTGATGTTCTGTACCAAGAGACCCAGTACTTC.

The rearrangement uses TRBV27 and TRBJ2-7; TRBD2 is a possible D gene (5 bases). Per the germline V gene, CDR1 is MNHEY and CDR2 is SMNVEV (reference sequence). Between the trimmed V and J ends, which lost 2 bases and 2 bases, there was a span of 10 bases. This CDR3 region has 14 residues. CDR3 residues: CASSLGLRTYEQYF. The CDR3, as DNA: TGTGCCAGCAGTTTAGGACTGCGTACCTACGAGCAGTACTTC.

Only one count was recorded for this clone. The CDR3 nucleotides read TGCGCCAGCAGCTTGACCTACTCCTACGAGCAGTACTTC. Its translation is CASSLTYSYEQYF. This chain connects TRBV5-1 to TRBJ2-7; D is ambiguous. The germline V gene encodes CDR1 SGHRS and CDR2 YFSETQ. The V end was cut by 1 base, the J end by 0 bases, with 5 bases between. The CDR3 has 13 amino acids.

The CDR3 DNA sequence: TGTGCCACCGGCAGGGGGGCGATCACCGGGGAGCTGTTTTTT. Translation gives CATGRGAITGELFF. The chain uses TRBV6-5 and TRBJ2-2; tentatively, D is TRBD1 (7 bases). The CDR3 totals 14 residues. V was trimmed by 10 bases and J by 4 bases, leaving 16 bases between them. CDR1 and CDR2 (germline): MNHEY, SVGAGI.

V is TRBV7-2 and J is TRBJ2-7, with 9 bases that match TRBD1. The germline CDR1 and CDR2 sequences are SGHTA and FQGNSA. V lost 4 bases and J lost 4; bases outside the gene matches: 17. This CDR3 contains 18 residues. The CDR3 DNA reads as TGTGCCAGCAGCTCCCTCCGGTCGGGACAGGGTCGGTTATACGAGCAGTACTTC. It codes for CASSSLRSGQGRLYEQYF.

This clone has just one count. The chain is built from TRBV15 and TRBJ2-7; D unresolved. CDR1 is LNHNV, CDR2 YYDKDF, per germline (reference sequence). This CDR3 contains 13 residues. The germline V and J ends were trimmed by 6 bases and 6 bases, with 15 bases remaining between them. The CDR3 nucleotides are TGTGCCACCAGGGATAGAGCATTGCGCGAGCAGTACTTC. It codes for CATRDRALREQYF.

This clone was seen more than once but under ten times. The chain links TRBV7-2 to TRBJ1-5, with D possibly TRBD1 on 5 matching bases. Deletions cut 2 bases from V and 5 bases from J, with 7 bases between. CDR1 SGHTA and CDR2 FQGNSA come from the germline V gene. This CDR3 has 13 amino acids. The CDR3 is CASSLMGDQPQHF. In DNA form, the CDR3 reads TGTGCCAGCAGCTTAATGGGGGATCAGCCCCAGCATTTT.

The chain is built from TRBV18 and TRBJ2-7; TRBD1 matches at 11 bases. Germline trimming cut 6 bases from V and 1 base from J; bases unmatched to any gene: 5. Germline CDR1 and CDR2: KGHSH and LQKENI. CDR3 length: 15 amino acids. CDR3 region: CASSIGTGGSYEQYF. The CDR3 coding sequence is TGTGCCAGCTCGATAGGGACAGGGGGATCCTACGAGCAGTACTTC.

The chain has TRBV7-9 and TRBJ1-6; D is unclear. The CDR3 has 14 residues. V lost 2 bases to trimming and J lost 14 bases, with 16 bases between them. Germline CDR1 SEHNR, CDR2 FQNEAQ (reference sequence). The chain's CDR3 is CASSLFKVVGSLHF. CDR3 bases: TGTGCCAGCAGCTTATTTAAAGTCGTTGGGTCCCTCCACTTT.

The rearrangement joins TRBV4-1 to TRBJ1-5; D uncertain. Germline V gene data show CDR1 as MGHRA and CDR2 as YSYEKL. The CDR3 is 17 amino acids. V was shortened by 0 bases and J by 0 bases, with 12 bases between the two germline ends. For the CDR3, the DNA is TGCGCCAGCAGCCAAGAGCCAATTACTTATAGCAATCAGCCCCAGCATTTT. It encodes CASSQEPITYSNQPQHF.

The gene calls are TRBV19 and TRBJ2-2, with unresolved D. CDR1 and CDR2 from the germline V gene are LNHDA and SQIVND (reference sequence). V was pared by 7 bases and J by 4 bases, with 19 bases between. This CDR3 is 16 amino acids long. In DNA form, the CDR3 reads TGTGCCAGTACCTCCTCGGGTCGAACACTCACCGGGGAGCTGTTTTTT. Its translation is CASTSSGRTLTGELFF.

The chain combines TRBV6-5 with TRBJ2-7; D is undetermined. CDR1 and CDR2 from the germline V gene are MNHEY and SVGAGI. The CDR3 length is 12 residues. Trimming took 10 bases from V and 10 from J, leaving 20 bases between them. CDR3 coding DNA: TGTGCCACCAAATGGACCCATGGAGAACAGTACTTC. This gives the protein CATKWTHGEQYF.

Sample share makes this clone medium-sized. The rearrangement links TRBV5-1 to TRBJ2-7; D perhaps matches TRBD2 (6 bases). Germline loops: CDR1 SGHRS, CDR2 YFSETQ. V was clipped by 7 bases and J by 0 bases, with 14 bases between them. The CDR3 is 14 residues long. The CDR3 loop is CASSQGGPSYEQYF. Here the CDR3 DNA reads TGCGCCAGCTCGCAGGGAGGTCCCTCCTACGAGCAGTACTTC. The variable domain in full, completed from reference TRBV5-1 and TRBJ2-7, reads KAGVTQTPRYLIKTRGQQVTLSCSPISGHRSVSWYQQTPGQGLQFLFEYFSETQRNKGNFPGRFSGRQFSNSRSEMNVSTLELGDSALYLCASSQGGPSYEQYFGPGTRLTVT.

This chain connects TRBV18 to TRBJ1-2, with a possible D match to TRBD1 (5 bases). The CDR3 is 12 residues long. CDR1 KGHSH and CDR2 LQKENI come from the germline V gene. Trimming took off 6 bases at V and 1 base at J, with 6 bases between the two ends. For the CDR3, the DNA is TGTGCCAGCTCCGACAGTAACTATGGCTACACCTTC. Its protein is CASSDSNYGYTF. The full variable domain, in which reference TRBV18 and TRBJ1-2 provide the parts outside the CDR3, is NAGVMQNPRHLVRRRGQEARLRCSPMKGHSHVYWYRQLPEEGLKFMVYLQKENIIDESGMPKERFSAEFPKEGPSILRIQQVVRGDSAAYFCASSDSNYGYTFGSGTRLTVV.

The J gene is TRBJ1-1, the V gene TRBV28, with 7 nucleotides matching TRBD1. The trim removed 5 bases at V and 4 bases at J, leaving 7 bases unmatched. The CDR3 contains 14 residues. Germline V gene data show CDR1 as MDHEN and CDR2 as SYDVKM. CDR3 protein: CASSEQGRITEAFF. The CDR3 DNA reads as TGTGCCAGCAGTGAACAGGGGCGAATCACTGAAGCTTTCTTT.

The rearrangement links TRBV6-5 to TRBJ2-7; D may be TRBD1 or TRBD2 (6 bases each). Between the trimmed V and J ends, which lost 2 bases and 7 bases, there was a span of 18 bases. The germline V gene encodes CDR1 MNHEY and CDR2 SVGAGI. The CDR3 runs 15 residues. CDR3 DNA sequence: TGTGCCAGCAGTTACAGGGGGGCAGGGGTTATGGAGCAGTACTTC. It codes for CASSYRGAGVMEQYF.

This chain links TRBV6-5 with TRBJ2-3, with D possibly TRBD2 on 6 matching bases. V lost 6 bases, J lost 0 bases, and 10 bases lay in between. Germline CDR1 is MNHEY and CDR2 is SVGAGI. CDR3 length equals 14 residues. The CDR3 DNA follows: TGTGCCAGCAGAACTAGCTGGAGCACAGATACGCAGTATTTT. Its protein product is CASRTSWSTDTQYF.

The rearrangement joins TRBV5-4 to TRBJ2-5; D remains ambiguous. The V gene lost 2 bases and the J gene lost 2 bases, with 10 bases spanning the gap. Germline V lookup: CDR1 SGHNT, CDR2 YYREEE (reference sequence). The CDR3 sequence is 14 residues long. CDR3 in DNA: TGTGCCAGCAGCTTTGGACGGACGCAAGAGACCCAGTACTTC. Amino acids: CASSFGRTQETQYF.